Shown below are 3 T cell receptor beta chains from a single sample sequenced in a study of blood T cell repertoires in COVID-19. TCRdb keeps only in-frame clones here, not all; method: immunoSEQ multiplex PCR. The sample lists 380,000 or so clones, around 89% occurring once. Source material: peripheral blood. These receptors were taken from a middle-aged man with acute or convalescent COVID-19.

The chain is built from TRBV5-1 and TRBJ1-6; maybe TRBD1 (6 bases). CDR1 and CDR2 (germline): SGHRS, YFSETQ. V was trimmed by 0 bases and J by 7 bases, leaving 11 bases between them. The CDR3 covers 15 residues. The DNA for the CDR3 is TGCGCCAGCAGCTTGGGGGGGGGCACAAATTCACCCCTCCACTTT. Translating gives CASSLGGGTNSPLHF.

This chain connects TRBV6-5 to TRBJ2-7, with 9 bases matching TRBD1. The CDR3 sequence is 15 residues long. Germline CDR1 and CDR2: MNHEY and SVGAGI. The trim removed 6 bases at V and 5 bases at J, leaving 11 bases unmatched. This CDR3 is CASRTGTGYSNEQYF. DNA of the CDR3: TGTGCCAGCAGGACCGGGACAGGGTATAGTAACGAGCAGTACTTC.

This chain joins TRBV27 and TRBJ1-6; no firm D call. Germline CDR1 MNHEY, CDR2 SMNVEV (reference sequence). The V end lost 2 bases, the J end lost 3 bases, and 8 bases lay between the germline ends. This CDR3 comprises 15 residues. CDR3 nucleotide sequence: TGTGCCAGCAGTTTAGCCGGAGGCTATAATTCACCCCTCCACTTT. This gives the protein CASSLAGGYNSPLHF.